This T cell receptor (beta chain) stems from a study of a mutant IDH1 vaccine in newly diagnosed glioma. Repertoires were generated with immunoSEQ multiplex PCR, while TCRdb's copy carries only in-frame clones and drops some. The sample shows about 61,000 clones, over 70% of them seen only once. In the case of this clone: What it binds is unknown.

Findings and caveats of the study: Pseudoprogression appears to have had no connection to changes in top peripheral T cell clonotypes.

Germline V gene lookup returns CDR1 SGHNT and CDR2 YENEEA. V gave up 1 base and J gave up 13 bases, with 14 bases separating them. CDR3 length equals 13 residues. As to time point: week 11, during vaccination. Vaccinated patients received 300 ug of mutant IDH1 20-mer peptide per dose, with topical imiquimod. The TCR originated in a man aged 50 or older with glioma. Material: PBMCs, obtained from a glioma patient whose treatment included an IDH1 peptide vaccine. J is TRBJ2-1 and V is TRBV11-3, with D perhaps matching TRBD2 (5 bases). CDR3: CASSLGRESHQFF. Here the CDR3 DNA reads TGTGCCAGCAGCTTAGGTAGGGAGTCTCATCAGTTCTTC.